This T cell receptor beta chain was sequenced in a study of lymphopenia after photon versus proton radiotherapy (dated by TCRdb to about 2019). About the full investigation: The study compared the immunological effects of photon versus proton radiation therapy in patients with gastrointestinal tumors who developed high-grade lymphopenia. A cohort of around 20 patients with gastrointestinal tumors who received either photon or proton therapy and subsequently developed lymphopenia was included. The study aimed to characterize how the two radiation modalities differ in their impact on the immune system. General conclusions and limits of the study: Relative stability during treatment was observed in proton-treated patients, whereas loss of naive T cells and TCR diversity and gain of effector/memory populations were observed in photon-treated patients. Across the cohort, an inverse correlation was found between a larger post-nadir drop in TCR diversity and overall survival time among patients who died. The survival association was assessed only in patients who died, and the authors presented better survival with proton therapy as a possibility rather than a demonstrated result. After the lymphocyte count nadir, oligoclonal expansion, especially of CD8+ Temra cells, was observed in photon-treated repertoires, and the drop in diversity was driven by this expansion.

Of note for this clone: Its cognate antigen has yet to be identified. No clone much larger than this one lies a single base away; base qualities are absent.

The method was the immunoSEQ multiplex PCR assay. Alongside multiparametric flow cytometry, deep sequencing of rearranged TCR beta loci was used to profile the T cell repertoires. TCRdb stores this immuneACCESS table with in-frame sequences only. Part of the clones is absent; in the studies checked, under half of the shortfall reflects unresolved V genes, and no reason is known for the rest. The sample includes under 20,000 clones, with around 90% observed a single time. Over 1.5% of the sample goes to the ten largest clones. The V end loses 3 bases and the J end loses 3 bases, and a stretch of 12 bases separates them. For CDR1 and CDR2, the germline V gene lists SGHTA and FQGTGA. The CDR3 goes from the cysteine to the phenylalanine over 14 residues. Kept here is only the CDR3 DNA, which spans 42 bases and is read in frame from base 1.

The V gene is TRBV7-3 and the J gene is TRBJ2-7; a tentative D call is TRBD2 (5 bases match). Sequenced here: peripheral blood, sampled from a patient treated with photon-based radiotherapy. The sequence came from a woman aged 40 to 55 with cholangiocarcinoma. CDR3 loop: CASSLSGNLYEQYF. The sequence in DNA is TGTGCCAGCAGCTTGTCGGGGAATCTCTACGAGCAGTACTTC.